The entry that follows covers one T cell receptor beta chain sequence. This specimen comes from a study of blood T cell repertoires in COVID-19. Study background: Both acute and convalescent COVID-19 samples were obtained from the United States, Italy and Spain.

Germline V gene lookup returns CDR1 SGHRS and CDR2 YFSETQ. Trimming pared 5 bases from V and 7 bases from J, leaving 15 bases between. There are 14 residues in the CDR3. In the original analysis: Using reference gene primer amplification, nucleated cell counts were estimated. This table comes from immunoSEQ multiplex PCR, and its TCRdb copy is limited to in-frame clones, with some not included. The DNA was the basis for D and trimming; V, J and clone size are from that table. The sample holds under 200,000 clones; roughly 87% are singletons and the top ten take roughly 7%. Categorization into cohorts depended on clinical history that participants reported.

The chain links TRBV5-1 to TRBJ2-2, with a tentative D call TRBD2 (5 bases). This TCR was sampled from a woman between 45 and 60 years old who had recovered from COVID-19. The specimen sequenced was PBMCs or T cells enriched from blood (not recorded which). CDR3 amino acids: CASRTVTAVGELFF. The CDR3 DNA reads as TGCGCCAGCAGGACGGTAACAGCGGTCGGGGAGCTGTTTTTT.